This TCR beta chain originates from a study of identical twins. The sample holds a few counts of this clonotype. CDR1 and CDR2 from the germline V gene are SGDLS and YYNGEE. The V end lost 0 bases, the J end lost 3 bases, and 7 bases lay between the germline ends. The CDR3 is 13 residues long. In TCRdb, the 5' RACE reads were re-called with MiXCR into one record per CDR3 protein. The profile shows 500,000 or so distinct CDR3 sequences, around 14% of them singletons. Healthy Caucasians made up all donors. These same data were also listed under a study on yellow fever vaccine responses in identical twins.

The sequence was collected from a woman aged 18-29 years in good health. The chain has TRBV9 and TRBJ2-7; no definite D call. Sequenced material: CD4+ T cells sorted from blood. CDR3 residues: CASSVANGYEQYF. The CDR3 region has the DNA TGTGCCAGCAGCGTAGCTAACGGCTACGAGCAGTACTTC.